The TCR beta chain under discussion was sequenced for a study of blood T cell repertoires in COVID-19. Study-level background: Spain, Italy and the United States supplied samples that represented acute and convalescent COVID-19. The analysed material was cDNA or gDNA that came from T cells, B-cell-depleted T cells, or PBMCs.

In the original processing: By means of reference gene primer amplification, nucleated cell counts were estimated. Assay used: immunoSEQ multiplex PCR; TCRdb lists only in-frame clones, some missing. Clone size and V and J calls were adopted from that table, with D and trimming inferred from the DNA. Of 130,000 to 150,000 clones in the sample, roughly 87% were seen once. The CDR3 extends over 17 amino acids. In germline, CDR1 is LNHDA, CDR2 SQIVND (reference sequence). Trimming took 3 bases from V and 2 from J, leaving 17 bases between them. The sequenced material came from peripheral blood. This sequence originates from a woman aged 45 to 65 with acute or convalescent COVID-19. V is TRBV19 and J is TRBJ1-3, with TRBD1 as a possible D gene (5 bases). The DNA of the CDR3 is TGTGCCAGTAGTATCTGGGGCAGGGTAAACCCTGGAAACACCATATATTTT. Protein: CASSIWGRVNPGNTIYF.